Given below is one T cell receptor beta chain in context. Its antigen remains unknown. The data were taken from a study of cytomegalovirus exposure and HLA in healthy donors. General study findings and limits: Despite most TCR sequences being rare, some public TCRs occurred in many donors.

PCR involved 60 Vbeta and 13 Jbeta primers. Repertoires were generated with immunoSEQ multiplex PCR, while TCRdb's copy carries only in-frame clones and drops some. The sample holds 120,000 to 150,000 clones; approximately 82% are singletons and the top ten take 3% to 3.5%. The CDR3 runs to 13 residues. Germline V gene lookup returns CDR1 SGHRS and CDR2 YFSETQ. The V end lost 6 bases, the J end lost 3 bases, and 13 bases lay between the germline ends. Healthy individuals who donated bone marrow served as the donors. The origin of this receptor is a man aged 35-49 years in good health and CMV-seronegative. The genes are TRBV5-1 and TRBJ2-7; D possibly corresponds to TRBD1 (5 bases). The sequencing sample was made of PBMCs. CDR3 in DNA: TGCGCCAGCACCTTCGACAGACACTACGAGCAGTACTTC. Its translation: CASTFDRHYEQYF.